Listed here are 6 T cell receptor beta chains from one sample, sequenced in a study of response to subunit inactivated influenza vaccine. TCRdb used MiXCR to reprocess the RT-PCR reads, holding one entry per CDR3 protein. The sample yields about 540,000 distinct CDR3 sequences, around 25% seen once. The same data also contributed to another study, on T cells expressing NK-cell markers. From that paper: Generation of TCR beta cDNA was performed by 5'RACE template switching incorporating UMIs.

The starting material was CD4+ T cells sorted from PBMCs, obtained about 11 days after vaccination. Receptors originate from a man aged 50-59 years who received an inactivated influenza vaccine.

The V gene is TRBV6-2 or TRBV6-3, the J gene TRBJ2-7; possibly TRBD1 or TRBD2 for D (5 bases each). V was cut by 5 bases and J by 2 bases, with 10 bases left in between. Germline V CDR1 and CDR2: MNHEY, SVGEGT. CDR3 size: 13 residues. The CDR3 DNA sequence: TGTGCCAGCAGTCGGGACGTAGCCTACGAGCAGTACTTC. This codes for CASSRDVAYEQYF.

The chain couples TRBV18 to TRBJ2-6; D is unclear. Germline CDR1 reads KGHSH; CDR2 reads LQKENI. The CDR3 consists of 15 residues. V was clipped by 3 bases and J by 0 bases, with 6 bases between them. The CDR3 loop is CASSPSSSGANVLTF. The CDR3 DNA reads as TGTGCCAGCTCACCCTCGAGCTCTGGGGCCAACGTCCTGACTTTC.

The chain uses TRBV20-1 and TRBJ1-2; 7 bases match TRBD1. Germline CDR1 reads DFQATT; CDR2 reads SNEGSKA (reference sequence). The CDR3 contains 15 residues. J lost 3 bases, V lost 3 bases, and 10 bases had no gene match. Here the CDR3 DNA reads TGCAGTGCTAGCCAGTCAGGGGGTTCAGACTATGGCTACACCTTC. Amino acids: CSASQSGGSDYGYTF.

The genes are TRBV4-2 and TRBJ2-1; 8 nucleotides line up with TRBD2. The ends lost 3 bases at V and 2 bases at J; junction bases unmatched: 3. Germline V lookup: CDR1 LGHNA, CDR2 YNFKEQ. The CDR3 is 15 amino acids. The CDR3 sequence: CASSQSSGPYNEQFF. CDR3 in DNA: TGTGCCAGCAGCCAGTCTAGCGGGCCCTACAATGAGCAGTTCTTC.

V and J are TRBV5-5 and TRBJ1-5; possible D gene TRBD1, 5 bases. V was trimmed by 4 bases and J by 2 bases, leaving 13 bases between them. This CDR3 comprises 15 residues. Per the germline V gene, CDR1 is SGHKS and CDR2 is YYEKEE (reference sequence). CDR3: CASSTGTARNQPQHF. CDR3 in DNA: TGTGCCAGCAGCACTGGGACTGCCCGCAATCAGCCCCAGCATTTT.

V usage is TRBV5-1 and J usage is TRBJ1-4; possibly TRBD1 for D (6 bases). The ends were cut back, 4 bases at V and 6 bases at J, with 13 bases in the middle. Germline CDR1 reads SGHRS; CDR2 reads YFSETQ. The CDR3 extends over 14 amino acids. CDR3 sequence reads: CASSPYRQDEKLFF. The CDR3 DNA sequence: TGCGCCAGCAGCCCCTACAGACAGGATGAAAAACTGTTTTTT.